One and the same sample provided the 31 T cell receptor beta chains below, sequenced in a study of T-cell reconstitution after alpha-beta-depleted transplantation in children. A TCRbeta library incorporating unique molecular identifiers was prepared. MiXCR, applied by TCRdb to the PCR reads, yields one record per CDR3 protein. The sample comprises approximately 500,000 distinct CDR3 sequences, roughly 30% of which are singletons, and 35% to 40% rests with the top ten. The sample in question was PBMCs, obtained before TCRalphabeta/CD19-depleted stem cell transplant. These receptors all stem from a boy under three years old with Wiskott-Aldrich syndrome, due to receive a stem cell transplant.

This clonotype was found a few times. The gene calls are TRBV5-1 and TRBJ2-2; 7 positions agree with TRBD2. Trimming cost V 0 bases and J 4 bases; bases outside gene matches: 6. This CDR3 has 16 amino acids. Looked up from germline, CDR1 is SGHRS and CDR2 is YFSETQ. In DNA, the CDR3 is TGCGCCAGCAGCTTGGCCTTGCGGGAGACCACCGGGGAGCTGTTTTTT. It encodes CASSLALRETTGELFF.

This clonotype turned up a few times. The chain recombines TRBV3-1 with TRBJ2-1; 8 positions match TRBD1. The ends lost 0 bases at V and 4 bases at J; junction bases unmatched: 5. The V gene's germline CDR1 is LGHDT and CDR2 YNNKEL (reference sequence). The length of the CDR3 is 16 residues. The CDR3 nucleotides are TGTGCCAGCAGCCAAGACAACAGGGGGGCTTACAATGAGCAGTTCTTC. The encoded protein is CASSQDNRGAYNEQFF.

This clonotype was counted a few times. The gene calls are TRBV12-3 or TRBV12-4 and TRBJ2-3; 9 bases align to TRBD2. The CDR3 sequence is 17 residues long. V dropped 6 bases and J dropped 0; count of bases not matched to a gene: 10. The CDR3 bases are TGTGCCAGCAGCCAGCCCATAGCGGGAGTGAGCACAGATACGCAGTATTTT. This translates into CASSQPIAGVSTDTQYF.

The rearrangement links TRBV29-1 to TRBJ2-7; D remains ambiguous. Trimming took 1 base from V and 6 from J, leaving 7 bases between them. The CDR3 is made up of 11 amino acids. Looked up from germline, CDR1 is SQVTM and CDR2 is ANQGSEA. The CDR3 region has the DNA TGCAGCGTTGAAGCCAGGTCCGAGCAGTACTTC. Its protein product is CSVEARSEQYF.

Here the CDR3 reads CASGTWNTEAFF. The DNA for the CDR3 is TGCGCCAGCGGTACGTGGAACACTGAAGCTTTCTTT. The J gene is TRBJ1-1, the V gene TRBV5-1; D gene unclear. CDR3 length: 12 amino acids. CDR1 and CDR2 (germline): SGHRS, YFSETQ. V was clipped by 7 bases and J by 1 base, with 8 bases between them.

The chain is built from TRBV19 and TRBJ2-1; D not resolved. The CDR3 contains 15 residues. Germline V gene data show CDR1 as LNHDA and CDR2 as SQIVND (reference sequence). The ends were cut back, 1 base at V and 9 bases at J, with 16 bases in the middle. The CDR3 sequence is CASSIVSLDLTEQFF. DNA for the CDR3: TGTGCCAGTAGTATAGTTTCGTTGGACCTCACTGAGCAGTTCTTC.

This clonotype was seen a few times. J is TRBJ2-5 and V is TRBV7-2; no reliable D call. V gave up 4 bases and J gave up 5 bases, with 14 bases separating them. The CDR3 contains 14 residues. Germline assignment: CDR1 SGHTA and CDR2 FQGNSA. CDR3 protein: CASSSQTLAETQYF. The CDR3 DNA reads TGTGCCAGCAGCTCCCAAACCTTGGCTGAGACCCAGTACTTC.

This clonotype was recorded a few times. The chain uses TRBV10-3 and TRBJ2-1; tentative D call: TRBD2 (6 bases). The CDR3 runs to 18 residues. The germline gives CDR1 ENHRY, CDR2 SYGVKD. The ends were cut back, 0 bases at V and 5 bases at J, with 20 bases in the middle. The CDR3 region has the DNA TGTGCCATCAGTGAGTCTGAGGTACGGGAGTTCGGACACAATGAGCAGTTCTTC. Its translation: CAISESEVREFGHNEQFF.

The gene calls are TRBV20-1 and TRBJ1-3, with D perhaps TRBD1 (5 bases). V lost 6 bases and J lost 2, with 11 bases in between. Germline V gene lookup returns CDR1 DFQATT and CDR2 SNEGSKA (reference sequence). CDR3 length: 13 amino acids. The CDR3 DNA sequence: TGCAGTGCCTGGACACCTACTGGAAACACCATATATTTT. Protein: CSAWTPTGNTIYF.

The chain uses TRBV27 and TRBJ2-1, with D maybe TRBD1 (6 bases). V lost 3 bases, J lost 3 bases, and 21 bases lay in between. CDR1 and CDR2 from the germline V gene are MNHEY and SMNVEV (reference sequence). The CDR3 length is 18 residues. CDR3 region: CASSFRPTGYVRYNEQFF. The CDR3 nucleotides read TGTGCCAGCAGTTTCCGTCCAACAGGGTATGTGCGCTACAATGAGCAGTTCTTC.

The rearrangement links TRBV11-2 to TRBJ2-5; TRBD1 is a possible D gene (6 bases). This CDR3 spans 14 amino acids. Between the trimmed V and J ends, which lost 3 bases and 5 bases, there was a span of 13 bases. Germline assignment: CDR1 SGHAT and CDR2 FQNNGV. CDR3 DNA: TGTGCCAGCAGCTTCCAGGGGATTAGGGAGACCCAGTACTTC. Translated, it gives CASSFQGIRETQYF.

This clonotype has more than one count but fewer than ten. The V and J genes are TRBV7-9 and TRBJ2-2; D unresolved. Germline V gene lookup returns CDR1 SEHNR and CDR2 FQNEAQ (reference sequence). The CDR3 consists of 12 residues. V dropped 5 bases and J dropped 7 bases, with 8 bases sitting between them. CDR3 DNA sequence: TGTGCCAGCAGCCCTAATAACGGGGAGCTGTTTTTT. It yields the protein CASSPNNGELFF.

This clonotype occurred a few times. The rearrangement links TRBV20-1 to TRBJ2-1, with D possibly called TRBD1 or TRBD2 (5 bases each). The length of the CDR3 is 12 residues. Germline CDR1 reads DFQATT; CDR2 reads SNEGSKA (reference sequence). V lost 5 bases and J 11 bases, leaving 16 bases between the germline ends. CDR3 DNA sequence: TGCAGTGCTGCCCCCTCGGGACCAAAGCAGTTCTTC. Protein sequence: CSAAPSGPKQFF.

There are a few counts of this clonotype. The V call is TRBV3-1, the J call TRBJ1-6; D unresolved. Trimming cost V 1 base and J 5 bases, with 6 bases left between them. This CDR3 region has 14 residues. The germline V gene encodes CDR1 LGHDT and CDR2 YNNKEL (reference sequence). DNA for the CDR3: TGTGCCAGCAGCCAAGGAGGAAATAATTCACCCCTCCACTTT. Residues: CASSQGGNNSPLHF.

The chain combines TRBV5-1 with TRBJ2-7, with 7 bases that match TRBD2. Germline V lookup: CDR1 SGHRS, CDR2 YFSETQ. CDR3 length: 16 amino acids. After removal of 0 bases from V and 6 bases from J, the junction contained 12 bases not matched to a gene. The CDR3 sequence: CASSLDPGGVTGEQYF. CDR3 sequence (DNA): TGCGCCAGCAGCTTGGATCCGGGAGGTGTAACTGGCGAGCAGTACTTC. The variable domain in full, completed from reference TRBV5-1 and TRBJ2-7, reads KAGVTQTPRYLIKTRGQQVTLSCSPISGHRSVSWYQQTPGQGLQFLFEYFSETQRNKGNFPGRFSGRQFSNSRSEMNVSTLELGDSALYLCASSLDPGGVTGEQYFGPGTRLTVT.

This clonotype was seen more than once but under ten times. Here the CDR3 reads CSASMVVLTEAFF. The DNA for the CDR3 is TGCAGTGCTAGTATGGTCGTGCTCACTGAAGCTTTCTTT. The chain has TRBV20-1 and TRBJ1-1; D not certain. V lost 3 bases, J lost 4 bases, and 12 bases lay in between. The CDR3 runs 13 residues. Germline CDR1 reads DFQATT; CDR2 reads SNEGSKA (reference sequence).

The chain couples TRBV10-3 to TRBJ1-6, with D uncertain. CDR1 is ENHRY, CDR2 SYGVKD, per germline. Trimming left V 2 bases short and J 0 bases short, with 5 bases between. The CDR3 covers 15 residues. The CDR3 DNA follows: TGTGCCATCAGTGAGGGGAGCTCCTATAATTCACCCCTCCACTTT. It translates to CAISEGSSYNSPLHF.

The chain is built from TRBV20-1 and TRBJ2-1, with TRBD2 matching over 7 bases. Trimming took 4 bases from V and 2 from J; bases not matched to a gene: 20. The CDR3 runs 19 residues. Looked up from germline, CDR1 is DFQATT and CDR2 is SNEGSKA (reference sequence). CDR3 region: CSANNPDRGRLATYNEQFF. CDR3 nucleotide sequence: TGCAGTGCTAATAACCCGGATAGGGGAAGACTAGCTACCTACAATGAGCAGTTCTTC.

This chain connects TRBV5-6 to TRBJ1-2, with a tentative D call TRBD1 (5 bases). The CDR3 runs 14 residues. Germline V CDR1 and CDR2: SGHDT, YYEEEE. V lost 4 bases and J 4 bases, leaving 14 bases between the germline ends. The CDR3 reads CASSPYGTVYGYTF. DNA for the CDR3: TGTGCCAGCAGCCCGTACGGGACGGTCTATGGCTACACCTTC.

There are a few counts of this clonotype. V is TRBV12-5 and J is TRBJ2-3; 7 nucleotides agree with TRBD2. Germline lookup yields CDR1 LGHNT and CDR2 FRNRAP. V lost 2 bases and J lost 6; bases outside the gene matches: 14. There are 17 residues in the CDR3. Here the CDR3 DNA reads TGTGCTAGTGGTTTGTCCGCTGCGACTAGCTCTTTGGATACGCAGTATTTT. Translation: CASGLSAATSSLDTQYF.

This clonotype came up a few times. The genes are TRBV5-1 and TRBJ2-7, with TRBD2 matching 7 bases. The CDR3 extends over 14 amino acids. Losses at the gene ends were 7 bases for V and 4 bases for J; bases not matched to a gene: 11. The germline CDR1 and CDR2 sequences are SGHRS and YFSETQ. CDR3 protein: CASGTFAGVYEQYF. The DNA for the CDR3 is TGCGCCAGCGGTACGTTCGCGGGAGTTTACGAGCAGTACTTC.

This clonotype was counted only a few times. V is TRBV4-2 and J is TRBJ2-3, with D unclear. The V end was cut by 0 bases, the J end by 8 bases, with 12 bases between. CDR1 is LGHNA and CDR2 is YNFKEQ in the germline V gene. The CDR3 is 14 residues long. The CDR3 here is CASSQETPRVTQYF. CDR3 DNA sequence: TGTGCCAGCAGCCAAGAGACACCTCGGGTTACGCAGTATTTT.

This clonotype has just a few counts. The chain links TRBV29-1 to TRBJ1-1; tentatively, D is TRBD1 (5 bases). Germline lookup yields CDR1 SQVTM and CDR2 ANQGSEA. The CDR3 runs 14 residues. The V and J ends lost 2 bases and 8 bases respectively, with 18 bases between them. The CDR3 sequence: CSVESWGKTDEAFF. In nucleotides, the CDR3 is TGCAGCGTTGAATCATGGGGCAAGACAGACGAAGCTTTCTTT. Variable domain in full (rest from reference TRBV29-1 and TRBJ1-1): SAVISQKPSRDICQRGTSLTIQCQVDSQVTMMFWYRQQPGQSLTLIATANQGSEATYESGFVIDKFPISRPNLTFSTLTVSNMSPEDSSIYLCSVESWGKTDEAFFGQGTRLTVV.

This clonotype was detected only a few times. The CDR3 DNA sequence: TGCGCCAGCAGCACGGGACAGGGGGATCTTTTGCAGTACTTC. Amino acid sequence: CASSTGQGDLLQYF. The rearrangement links TRBV5-1 to TRBJ2-7, with 11 positions matching TRBD1. CDR3 length equals 14 residues. Per the germline V gene, CDR1 is SGHRS and CDR2 is YFSETQ. V lost 4 bases, J lost 9 bases, and 9 bases stayed unmatched.

V and J are TRBV5-1 and TRBJ2-1, with 15 bases aligning to TRBD2. This CDR3 region has 17 residues. From germline, CDR1 is SGHRS and CDR2 YFSETQ. The V and J ends lost 4 bases and 5 bases, in that order; junction bases with no gene match: 7. The CDR3 DNA follows: TGCGCCAGCAGCCCGGGACTAGCGGGAGGAGGGCACAATGAGCAGTTCTTC. This encodes CASSPGLAGGGHNEQFF.

This clonotype showed up just a few times. This chain joins TRBV19 and TRBJ1-5, with TRBD1 as a possible D gene (5 bases). Deletions cut 5 bases from V and 1 base from J, with 12 bases between. CDR3 size: 15 residues. Germline CDR1 is LNHDA and CDR2 is SQIVND (reference sequence). CDR3 residues: CASSSQGWSNQPQHF. The CDR3 nucleotides read TGTGCCAGTAGTTCTCAGGGTTGGAGCAATCAGCCCCAGCATTTT.

This clonotype came up a few times. This chain links TRBV19 with TRBJ2-3, with D perhaps given as TRBD1 or TRBD2 (5 bases each). There are 15 residues in the CDR3. Germline-derived CDR1 and CDR2 are LNHDA and SQIVND (reference sequence). V gave up 7 bases and J gave up 1 base, with 15 bases separating them. CDR3 DNA: TGTGCCAGTACGGGGCGCGGCAGCCGCACAGATACGCAGTATTTT. Translation gives CASTGRGSRTDTQYF.

This sequence joins TRBV7-9 and TRBJ1-3; D uncertain. The CDR3 covers 17 residues. V shed 4 bases and J shed 0 bases, with 16 bases lying between them. Germline CDR1 is SEHNR and CDR2 is FQNEAQ (reference sequence). As DNA, the CDR3 is TGTGCCAGCAGCTCCCAAACAGACGGGAACTCTGGAAACACCATATATTTT. Translation: CASSSQTDGNSGNTIYF. Together with reference TRBV7-9 and TRBJ1-3, the CDR3 gives the full variable domain: DTGVSQNPRHKITKRGQNVTFRCDPISEHNRLYWYRQTLGQGPEFLTYFQNEAQLEKSRLLSDRFSAERPKGSFSTLEIQRTEQGDSAMYLCASSSQTDGNSGNTIYFGEGSWLTVV.

The chain has TRBV5-1 and TRBJ2-5; D tentatively fits TRBD1 or TRBD2 (5 bases each). V dropped 3 bases and J dropped 3 bases, with 15 bases sitting between them. Germline lookup yields CDR1 SGHRS and CDR2 YFSETQ. The CDR3 loop spans 15 amino acids. The CDR3 spells CASSSARDGEETQYF. Here the CDR3 DNA reads TGCGCCAGCAGCTCGGCCCGGGACGGAGAAGAGACCCAGTACTTC.

The chain combines TRBV11-3 with TRBJ2-1, with D tentatively TRBD1 or TRBD2 (5 bases each). CDR3 length: 14 residues. Deletions cut 4 bases from V and 8 bases from J, with 15 bases between. CDR1 is SGHNT and CDR2 is YENEEA in the germline V gene. CDR3 DNA sequence: TGTGCCAGCAGCTCTGGGGCTAGCCGCGATGAGCAGTTCTTC. Translated: CASSSGASRDEQFF.

This clonotype has just a few counts. This chain joins TRBV4-2 and TRBJ2-5; 9 nucleotides align to TRBD2. Germline V gene data show CDR1 as LGHNA and CDR2 as YNFKEQ. The CDR3 runs 16 residues. Trimming removed 0 bases from V and 5 bases from J; junction bases left unmatched: 7. The CDR3 protein is CASSQDRAGGPETQYF. The CDR3 DNA follows: TGTGCCAGCAGCCAAGATAGGGCGGGAGGGCCGGAGACCCAGTACTTC.